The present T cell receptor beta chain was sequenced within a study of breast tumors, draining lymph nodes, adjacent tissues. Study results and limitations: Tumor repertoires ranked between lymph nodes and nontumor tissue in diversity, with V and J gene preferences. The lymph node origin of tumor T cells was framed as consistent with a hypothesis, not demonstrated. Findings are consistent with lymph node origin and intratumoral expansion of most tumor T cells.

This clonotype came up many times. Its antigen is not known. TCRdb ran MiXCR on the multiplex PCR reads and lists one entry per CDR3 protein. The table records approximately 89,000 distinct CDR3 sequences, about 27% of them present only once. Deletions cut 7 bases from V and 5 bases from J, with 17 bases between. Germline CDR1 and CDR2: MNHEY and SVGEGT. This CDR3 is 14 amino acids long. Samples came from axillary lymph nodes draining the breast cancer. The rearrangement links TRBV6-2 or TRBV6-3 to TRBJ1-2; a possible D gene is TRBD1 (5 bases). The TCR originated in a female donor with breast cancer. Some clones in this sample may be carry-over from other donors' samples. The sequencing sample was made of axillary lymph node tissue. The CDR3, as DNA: TGTGCCAGCAATCGGACACCCTCCCCTTATGGCTACACCTTC. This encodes CASNRTPSPYGYTF.